The sequence of this T cell receptor (beta chain) was determined in a study of blood T cell repertoires in COVID-19. For the study at large: The samples span acute and convalescent COVID-19 from the United States, Italy and Spain. T cells, B-cell-depleted T cells, or PBMCs provided the cDNA or gDNA that served as material.

CDR3 length equals 13 residues. J gave up 4 bases and V 4 bases, and 1 base lay outside the gene matches. Looked up from germline, CDR1 is MNHNY and CDR2 is SVGAGI (reference sequence). The assay was immunoSEQ multiplex PCR, and TCRdb's table has in-frame clones only and misses some. The table shows about 220,000 clones, with about 90% occurring only once. The sample consisted of peripheral blood. V gene TRBV6-6 combines with J gene TRBJ2-7, with 10 bases aligning to TRBD1. This TCR was recovered from a middle-aged man with active or convalescent COVID-19. The CDR3 DNA is TGTGCCAGCAGTTGGACAGGGGGTTACGAGCAGTACTTC. This gives the protein CASSWTGGYEQYF.